The rows below give T cell receptor beta chains drawn from one sample of a study of identical twins. TCRdb reanalysed the 5' RACE reads using MiXCR and keeps one entry per CDR3 protein. The sample consists of around 290,000 distinct CDR3 sequences, more than 8% of them appearing once. The same data also contributed to another study, on yellow fever vaccine responses in identical twins.

Source material: CD8+ T cells sorted from blood. These receptors were collected from a woman aged 18-35 years in good health. The CDR3 runs from the conserved cysteine through the conserved F or W. A D gene is named only where the DNA matches it firmly. Clone size is shown for a subset of rows, as once, few, many or a class of expanded clone.

j_gene: TRBJ1-1
v_gene: TRBV20-1
abundance: many
d_gene: -
CDR3aa: CSGFSWEGSTEAFF
CDR3nt: TGCAGTGGGTTCTCGTGGGAGGGGAGCACTGAAGCTTTCTTT

j_gene: TRBJ2-7
v_gene: TRBV7-2
abundance: few
d_gene: TRBD2
CDR3aa: CASSPRLAGVPGEQYF
CDR3nt: TGTGCCAGCAGCCCCAGACTAGCGGGAGTCCCGGGGGAGCAGTACTTC

j_gene: TRBJ2-7
v_gene: TRBV29-1
abundance: -
d_gene: TRBD2
CDR3aa: CSVEGLAGAYEQYF
CDR3nt: TGCAGCGTTGAAGGACTAGCGGGAGCTTACGAGCAGTACTTC

j_gene: TRBJ2-7
v_gene: TRBV29-1
abundance: few
d_gene: -
CDR3aa: CSVRRGGYEQYF
CDR3nt: TGCAGCGTTAGAAGAGGGGGCTACGAGCAGTACTTC

j_gene: TRBJ1-2
v_gene: TRBV27
abundance: many
d_gene: TRBD1
CDR3aa: CASSPGTGAFDGYTF
CDR3nt: TGTGCCAGCAGCCCCGGGACAGGGGCGTTTGATGGCTACACCTTC

j_gene: TRBJ2-5
v_gene: TRBV5-5
abundance: few
d_gene: TRBD1
CDR3aa: CASSYTPDRDVRETQYF
CDR3nt: TGTGCCAGCAGCTATACCCCCGACAGGGACGTTCGTGAGACCCAGTACTTC

j_gene: TRBJ1-2
v_gene: TRBV24-1
abundance: many
d_gene: -
CDR3aa: CATSDPTENYGYTF
CDR3nt: TGTGCCACCAGTGATCCGACAGAGAACTATGGCTACACCTTC

j_gene: TRBJ2-7
v_gene: TRBV23-1
abundance: -
d_gene: TRBD1
CDR3aa: CASSQFETGVPEQYF
CDR3nt: TGCGCCAGCAGTCAATTTGAGACAGGGGTGCCCGAGCAGTACTTC

j_gene: TRBJ2-1
v_gene: TRBV4-1
abundance: -
d_gene: -
CDR3aa: CASSQESPGTLAEEQFF
CDR3nt: TGCGCCAGCAGCCAAGAGAGCCCAGGGACTTTAGCGGAGGAGCAGTTCTTC

j_gene: TRBJ2-7
v_gene: TRBV29-1
abundance: -
d_gene: TRBD1
CDR3aa: CSVVTGSGYEQYF
CDR3nt: TGCAGCGTCGTGACAGGGTCAGGCTACGAGCAGTACTTC

j_gene: TRBJ2-7
v_gene: TRBV7-3
abundance: few
d_gene: TRBD1
CDR3aa: CASSESTGSSYEQYF
CDR3nt: TGTGCCAGCAGCGAATCGACAGGGAGCTCCTACGAGCAGTACTTC

j_gene: TRBJ2-7
v_gene: TRBV7-2
abundance: many
d_gene: -
CDR3aa: CASSSVDGVTYEQYF
CDR3nt: TGTGCCAGCAGCTCGGTAGATGGAGTTACCTACGAGCAGTACTTC

j_gene: TRBJ2-7
v_gene: TRBV12-3/TRBV12-4
abundance: few
d_gene: TRBD2
CDR3aa: CASSLSRGRAYEQYF
CDR3nt: TGTGCCAGCAGTTTATCCCGCGGGAGGGCCTACGAGCAGTACTTC

j_gene: TRBJ2-2
v_gene: TRBV10-3
abundance: many
d_gene: -
CDR3aa: CAISDVGELFF
CDR3nt: TGTGCCATCAGTGATGTCGGGGAGCTGTTTTTT

j_gene: TRBJ2-5
v_gene: TRBV7-9
abundance: few
d_gene: TRBD2
CDR3aa: CASSLVGLVGETQYF
CDR3nt: TGTGCCAGCAGCTTAGTAGGACTAGTGGGAGAGACCCAGTACTTC

j_gene: TRBJ2-7
v_gene: TRBV3-1
abundance: many
d_gene: TRBD1
CDR3aa: CASSQELDRRLRLQYF
CDR3nt: TGTGCCAGCAGCCAAGAGCTGGACAGGAGGCTACGTCTGCAGTACTTC